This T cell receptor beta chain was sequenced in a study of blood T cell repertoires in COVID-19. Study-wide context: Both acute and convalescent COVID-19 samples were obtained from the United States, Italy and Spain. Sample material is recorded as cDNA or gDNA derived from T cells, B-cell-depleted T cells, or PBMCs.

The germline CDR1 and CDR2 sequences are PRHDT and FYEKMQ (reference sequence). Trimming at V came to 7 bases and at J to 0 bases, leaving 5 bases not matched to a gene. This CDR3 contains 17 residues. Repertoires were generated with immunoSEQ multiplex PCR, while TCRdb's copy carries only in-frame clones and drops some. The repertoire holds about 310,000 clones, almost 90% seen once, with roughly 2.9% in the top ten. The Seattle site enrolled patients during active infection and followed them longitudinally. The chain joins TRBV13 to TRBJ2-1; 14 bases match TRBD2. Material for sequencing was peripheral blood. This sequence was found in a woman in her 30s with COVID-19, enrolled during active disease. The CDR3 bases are TGTGCCAGCATGAGACTAGCGGGAGGGAGCTCCTACAATGAGCAGTTCTTC. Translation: CASMRLAGGSSYNEQFF.